The clone carrying this T cell receptor beta chain was seen just once. The sample comes from a study of T cells after yellow fever vaccination. The study made its TCR cDNA through 5'RACE template switching. That step introduced a universal primer site along with UMIs. Each CDR3 protein is one row after TCRdb ran MiXCR on the 5' RACE reads. The table includes about 340,000 distinct CDR3 sequences, roughly an eighth detected once. The source material was CD4+ T cells sorted from PBMCs, sampled 15 days after the yellow fever booster vaccination. The sequence came from a man in his late teens or twenties who received the YFV17D yellow fever vaccine.

CDR3: CASSQPRLGLAGDIDTQYF. CDR3 in DNA: TGTGCCAGCAGCCAACCGAGATTAGGACTAGCGGGGGATATAGATACGCAGTATTTT. V gene TRBV7-2 combines with J gene TRBJ2-3; 13 bases line up with TRBD2. Germline CDR1 reads SGHTA; CDR2 reads FQGNSA. V lost 5 bases and J lost 5; bases outside the gene matches: 16. The CDR3 has 19 residues.